This T cell receptor beta chain was captured by sequencing in a study of T cell responses to AZD1222 COVID-19 vaccine. Findings and limits, study-wide: CD4 TCRs covered the whole spike, strongest at regions 160-218 and 743-854. Of spike-specific TCRs, nearly half reportedly target regions left unmutated in variants. In a largely white British group with more females than males, clonal diversity was possibly underestimated. Just a handful of people given AZD1222 tested seropositive at baseline.

The count of this clone is one. Antigen specificity is unknown. The germline V gene has CDR1 SGHRS and CDR2 YFSETQ. This CDR3 spans 13 amino acids. V was cut by 0 bases and J by 5 bases, with 6 bases left in between. TCRdb's copy holds only in-frame clones and misses some; the assay was immunoSEQ multiplex PCR. The data hold 100,000 to 150,000 clones, with roughly 90% observed a single time. The receptor comes from an adult in good health. Sequencing used peripheral blood, obtained on day 0 of AZD1222 vaccination. J is TRBJ1-5 and V is TRBV5-1; D unclear. Written as DNA, the CDR3 is TGCGCCAGCAGCTTGGCCGAAGATCAGCCCCAGCATTTT. Its translation: CASSLAEDQPQHF.